This T cell receptor beta chain was sequenced in a study of T cells after yellow fever vaccination. TCR cDNA, made by 5'RACE template switching, carried an added universal primer site and UMIs. TCRdb itself ran the 5' RACE reads through MiXCR, one entry per CDR3 protein. There are about 74,000 distinct CDR3 sequences in the sample; about 6.6% occur only once, and 35% to 45% lies in the top ten. As for this clonotype: The antigen remains unidentified.

General study results and limits: Researchers cautioned that FACS-sorted repertoires could harbor abundant clonotypes contaminating from the bulk population. In post-booster samples, most primary-vaccination clones reappeared (just under 98% CD4, roughly 89% CD8).

CDR1 is SGDLS, CDR2 YYNGEE, per germline. CDR3 length: 14 residues. Trimming cost V 4 bases and J 7 bases; bases outside gene matches: 3. The specimen was CD8+ T cells sorted from PBMCs, collected 5 to 6 days after the first yellow fever vaccination. The receptor's source is a man between 18 and 35 years old who received the YFV17D yellow fever vaccine. The chain couples TRBV9 to TRBJ2-3; TRBD2 matches at 13 bases. The CDR3 DNA sequence: TGTGCCAGCAGCCCGGGACTAGCGGGGAATACGCAGTATTTT. Translation: CASSPGLAGNTQYF. Complete variable domain (other parts from reference TRBV9 and TRBJ2-3): DSGVTQTPKHLITATGQRVTLRCSPRSGDLSVYWYQQSLDQGLQFLIQYYNGEERAKGNILERFSAQQFPDLHSELNLSSLELGDSALYFCASSPGLAGNTQYFGPGTRLTVL.